This T cell receptor (beta chain) was identified in a study of T cell clonality in common variable immunodeficiency. This clone occurred a few times. Its antigen is undetermined. The missing CDR3 end, 3 residues past where the read stops, is filled in from the germline J gene. Caucasian heritage predominated among both patients and controls. The study's findings and limits: Repertoire-complication correlations in CVID were limited by patient heterogeneity.

Some clones are missing from TCRdb's copy, which holds only in-frame ones; the method was immunoSEQ multiplex PCR. Observed in the sample are 25,000 to 35,000 clones, none of them singletons. V shed 5 bases and J 3 bases; nucleotides not matched to a gene: 8. Looked up from germline, CDR1 is MNHEY and CDR2 is SVGEGT. The CDR3 consists of 15 residues. The source of this sequence is a person aged 18 to 75 in good health. The chain combines TRBV6-2 or TRBV6-3 with TRBJ2-7; TRBD2 agrees at 9 bases. What was sequenced was peripheral blood mononuclear cells. The CDR3 bases that were read are TGTGCCAGCAGTAAAGGGCGGGAGGGCCGCTACGAG. Translated, it gives CASSKGREGRYE. The CDR3 in full is CASSKGREGRYEQYF.